This T cell receptor beta chain was retrieved from a study of blood T cell repertoires in COVID-19. Study context: The samples span acute and convalescent COVID-19 from the United States, Italy and Spain. In each case, the material was cDNA or gDNA derived from T cells, B-cell-depleted T cells, or PBMCs.

The CDR3 extends over 17 amino acids. The V and J ends lost 3 bases and 0 bases respectively, with 16 bases between them. Germline-derived CDR1 and CDR2 are SGHRS and YFSETQ. Per the study methods: How many nucleated cells were present was estimated from reference gene primer amplification. Repertoires were generated with immunoSEQ multiplex PCR, while TCRdb's copy carries only in-frame clones and drops some. D and trimming were read from the DNA, whereas the V and J calls and clone size are those reported in that table. The sample carries hundreds of thousands of clones, nearly 90% recorded once. The genes are TRBV5-1 and TRBJ2-1; no clear D. The sequence came from a young woman who had recovered from COVID-19. Sequenced material: peripheral blood. The CDR3 loop is CASSSSLLPSSYNEQFF. The CDR3 region has the DNA TGCGCCAGCAGCTCGAGCTTGTTGCCGAGCTCCTACAATGAGCAGTTCTTC.